A selection of T cell receptor beta chains follows, all from one sample in a study of T cell responses to AZD1222 COVID-19 vaccine. Sequenced by immunoSEQ multiplex PCR; TCRdb stores in-frame clones only, minus some. The sample has roughly 80,000 clones; 90% are singletons. Here the sequenced sample was peripheral blood, taken on day 0 of AZD1222 vaccination. These TCRs come from an adult in good health. Both conserved end residues are part of each CDR3. The D gene is left open where the match is weak. Size values are once, few and many counts, or a class for expanded clones, and some rows have none.

cdr3_nt cdr3_aa d_call v_call clone_size j_call cdr3_length
TGTGCCAGCGGGGTGCCGGGTTCACCCCTCCACTTT CASGVPGSPLHF - TRBV7-9 - TRBJ1-6 12
TGTGCCAGCAGCGTAGTATCCGGCGGGTACACCGGGGAGCTGTTTTTT CASSVVSGGYTGELFF - TRBV9 - TRBJ2-2 16
TGTGCCAGCAGCCGAAGACAACTTCTTAATTCACCCCTCCACTTT CASSRRQLLNSPLHF - TRBV11-3 - TRBJ1-6 15
TGTGCCAGCTCTCAAGAGACAGGAAACTCTGGGGCCAACGTCCTGACTTTC CASSQETGNSGANVLTF - TRBV18 - TRBJ2-6 17
TGCGCCAGCAGCTTTTCGGGGGCGCAGTATTTT CASSFSGAQYF - TRBV5-1 - TRBJ2-3 11
TGTGCCACCAGTGATACCATACAAGGGGGAGTGTACAATGAGCAGTTCTTC CATSDTIQGGVYNEQFF - TRBV24-1 - TRBJ2-1 17
TGTGCCAGTTTTACGGGGCAGGGGGCACGACAGCCCCAGCATTTT CASFTGQGARQPQHF TRBD1 TRBV28 - TRBJ1-5 15
TGTGCCAGCAGCTGGCAGGGTGTTCCTGAAGCTTTCTTT CASSWQGVPEAFF - TRBV12-3/TRBV12-4 few TRBJ1-1 13
TGTGCCAGCAGTCCCTGGGGACAGGGGGGTCGGGGATGGCGGCCCCAGCATTTT CASSPWGQGGRGWRPQHF TRBD1 TRBV28 once TRBJ1-5 18
TGCGCCAGCAGCTTGGTCTCCATTGCGGAAGGCGAGCAGTTCTTC CASSLVSIAEGEQFF - TRBV5-1 once TRBJ2-1 15
TGTGCCAGCAGCTGGAAGGACAGCGCAGTCTACACCTTC CASSWKDSAVYTF - TRBV5-4 - TRBJ1-2 13
TGTGCCAGCAGTTACGACGACAGGCACTACTACACCTTC CASSYDDRHYYTF - TRBV6-6 - TRBJ1-2 13
TGTGCCAGCAGCTCGGGTGGGGCCAACGTCCTGACTTTC CASSSGGANVLTF - TRBV11-3 - TRBJ2-6 13